Given below is one TCR beta chain in context. Its target is unknown. The sample is drawn from a study of cytomegalovirus exposure and HLA in healthy donors. Whole-study findings and limits: Earlier analysis looked at TCR beta V segments, and most were productive about 90% or about 30% of the time. Because they were indistinguishable, some V segments, including TRBV6-2 and TRBV6-3, were excluded. V- and J-gene trimming of TCR beta was linked (in a later analysis) to a missense DCLRE1C variant.

The PCR used 60 Vbeta and 13 Jbeta primers. This table comes from immunoSEQ multiplex PCR, and its TCRdb copy is limited to in-frame clones, with some not included. The table includes about 110,000 clones, 65% to 80% detected once. Per germline, CDR1 MGHRA and CDR2 YSYEKL. CDR3 length: 12 amino acids. With 0 bases removed from V and 10 bases from J, the gap between germline ends came to 9 bases. V is TRBV4-1 and J is TRBJ1-1, with D uncertain. Sequencing was carried out using PBMCs. The origin of this receptor is a woman aged 55-70 years in good health and CMV-seropositive. Written as DNA, the CDR3 is TGCGCCAGCAGCCAAGATCTCCAGGTAGCTTTCTTT. Protein product: CASSQDLQVAFF.